The 30 T cell receptor beta chains presented below share a single source sample, sequenced in a study of neoadjuvant nivolumab and ipilimumab in lung cancer. Libraries were prepared by immunoSEQ multiplex PCR; TCRdb keeps only in-frame clonotypes and omits some of them. The top ten clones hold under 25% of a sample with around 21,000 clones, approximately 77% of them seen once. The sample here was peripheral blood, taken before neoadjuvant nivolumab, alone or with ipilimumab. Receptors originate from an adult with non-small cell lung cancer.

The chain couples TRBV5-4 to TRBJ2-2; 10 nucleotides match TRBD1. The ends lost 4 bases at V and 5 bases at J; junction bases unmatched: 8. CDR1 and CDR2 (germline): SGHNT, YYREEE (reference sequence). The CDR3 totals 16 residues. The CDR3 here is CASSRTGGIRTGELFF. DNA of the CDR3: TGTGCCAGCAGCAGGACAGGGGGGATTCGGACCGGGGAGCTGTTTTTT.

V is TRBV7-8 and J is TRBJ1-1; D perhaps matches TRBD1 (6 bases). Trimming pared 4 bases from V and 0 bases from J, leaving 15 bases between. Per the germline V gene, CDR1 is SGHVS and CDR2 is FQNEAQ. The CDR3 is 16 amino acids. CDR3: CASSSRGGTLNTEAFF. CDR3 DNA sequence: TGTGCCAGCAGCTCCCGGGGGGGCACCTTGAACACTGAAGCTTTCTTT.

This chain links TRBV11-2 with TRBJ1-3; D unclear. Trimming shortened V by 11 bases and J by 3 bases, and 20 bases separated the two germline ends. The CDR3 is made up of 15 amino acids. Germline-derived CDR1 and CDR2 are SGHAT and FQNNGV. CDR3 sequence (DNA): TGTGCCTCCAGCAGATACACGGGGTATGGAAACACCATATATTTT. Its protein product is CASSRYTGYGNTIYF. The full variable domain, with the rest looked up from reference TRBV11-2 and TRBJ1-3, is EAGVAQSPRYKIIEKRQSVAFWCNPISGHATLYWYQQILGQGPKLLIQFQNNGVVDDSQLPKDRFSAERLKGVDSTLKIQPAKLEDSAVYLCASSRYTGYGNTIYFGEGSWLTVV.

The J gene is TRBJ2-1, the V gene TRBV7-8, with no clear D. Trimming removed 5 bases at V and 2 bases at J, with 13 bases between. The CDR3 spans 15 residues. Germline V lookup: CDR1 SGHVS, CDR2 FQNEAQ. CDR3 sequence: CASSHFRVTYNEQFF. The CDR3 coding sequence is TGTGCCAGCAGCCATTTCCGGGTGACCTACAATGAGCAGTTCTTC.

This chain uses TRBV7-9 with TRBJ2-7, with 7 bases fitting TRBD1. Looked up from germline, CDR1 is SEHNR and CDR2 is FQNEAQ (reference sequence). V lost 1 base and J lost 7; bases outside the gene matches: 7. This CDR3 contains 14 residues. DNA of the CDR3: TGTGCCAGCAGCTTAGACAGGGGAAGGAAGGAGCAGTACTTC. Translating gives CASSLDRGRKEQYF.

Written as DNA, the CDR3 is TGTGCCAGCAGTTACCTAGAAGCCCAGTACTTC. Encoded protein: CASSYLEAQYF. This chain links TRBV6-5 with TRBJ2-5; D call uncertain. The CDR3 is 11 residues long. V was shortened by 2 bases and J by 9 bases, with 7 bases between the two germline ends. The germline gives CDR1 MNHEY, CDR2 SVGAGI.

V usage is TRBV7-5 and J usage is TRBJ1-1. TRBV7-5 is noted as a pseudogene. The CDR3 runs to 12 residues. The CDR3: CALDGLNTEAFF. DNA of the CDR3: TGTGCCCTGGACGGATTGAACACTGAAGCTTTCTTT.

In DNA, the CDR3 is TGTGCCAGCAGCTATTACCAAGAGACCCAGTACTTC. Its protein is CASSYYQETQYF. The chain couples TRBV7-6 to TRBJ2-5; D is ambiguous. Trimming removed 4 bases at V and 0 bases at J, with 3 bases between. This CDR3 region has 12 residues. CDR1 SGHVS and CDR2 FNYEAQ come from the germline V gene.

The V gene is TRBV5-4, the J gene TRBJ2-1, with 7 bases fitting TRBD2. This CDR3 is built from 15 residues. Germline CDR1 reads SGHNT; CDR2 reads YYREEE (reference sequence). V lost 0 bases, J lost 5 bases, and 5 bases stayed unmatched. CDR3 in amino acids: CASSLATSPDNEQFF. The CDR3 DNA follows: TGTGCCAGCAGCTTGGCGACTAGCCCCGACAATGAGCAGTTCTTC.

The J gene is TRBJ1-2, the V gene TRBV19; D gene ambiguous. Germline V lookup: CDR1 LNHDA, CDR2 SQIVND (reference sequence). V dropped 7 bases and J dropped 2 bases, with 20 bases sitting between them. The CDR3 sequence is 16 residues long. The DNA for the CDR3 is TGTGCCAGTACCTTATACGACCGGACGGGGAACTATGGCTACACCTTC. Translating it yields CASTLYDRTGNYGYTF.

The V call is TRBV27, the J call TRBJ2-2; D is undetermined. This CDR3 contains 14 residues. Trimming shortened V by 4 bases and J by 1 base, and 7 bases separated the two germline ends. Germline CDR1 reads MNHEY; CDR2 reads SMNVEV (reference sequence). The CDR3, as DNA: TGTGCCAGCAGTTCCACAGTGAACACCGGGGAGCTGTTTTTT. It codes for CASSSTVNTGELFF.

In this sample, this clone turned up once. The chain carries TRBV10-3 and TRBJ1-2, with 12 bases that match TRBD1. The germline CDR1 and CDR2 sequences are ENHRY and SYGVKD. The CDR3 runs to 13 residues. The junction had 2 bases not matched to a gene; V was cut back by 6 bases and J by 6 bases. The CDR3 coding sequence is TGTGCCATCAGCGGGACAGGGGGCGATGGCTACACCTTC. Amino acid sequence: CAISGTGGDGYTF.

The chain combines TRBV5-1 with TRBJ1-1; 7 bases match TRBD1. The CDR3 sequence is 14 residues long. Germline V gene lookup returns CDR1 SGHRS and CDR2 YFSETQ. The J segment lost 3 bases and the V segment lost 3 bases, leaving 5 bases of the junction unmatched. The CDR3 region has the DNA TGCGCCAGCAGCTGGGCGCAGGGGGACACTGAAGCTTTCTTT. This encodes CASSWAQGDTEAFF.

The V and J genes are TRBV29-1 and TRBJ1-3; D remains ambiguous. The V end lost 5 bases, the J end lost 1 base, and 9 bases lay between the germline ends. Germline V CDR1 and CDR2: SQVTM, ANQGSEA. There are 13 residues in the CDR3. DNA for the CDR3: TGCAGCGTTTCCCCCTATTCTGGAAACACCATATATTTT. Protein: CSVSPYSGNTIYF.

The J gene is TRBJ2-2, the V gene TRBV6-1, with D unclear. Germline V gives CDR1 MNHNS, CDR2 SASEGT. The CDR3 has 16 residues. V was clipped by 0 bases and J by 4 bases, with 12 bases between them. CDR3 nucleotides: TGTGCCAGCAGTGAAGCGGCCGGCTACGGCACCGGGGAGCTGTTTTTT. Translation gives CASSEAAGYGTGELFF.

As DNA, the CDR3 is TGCGCCAGCAGCCTTGACAGGCCCTTCGAGCAGTACTTC. Translation: CASSLDRPFEQYF. The rearrangement links TRBV5-1 to TRBJ2-7; a weak D match, TRBD1 (6 bases). Trimming pared 4 bases from V and 6 bases from J, leaving 14 bases between. CDR1 and CDR2 from the germline V gene are SGHRS and YFSETQ. This CDR3 is 13 amino acids long.

The V gene is TRBV7-6, the J gene TRBJ2-2, with D perhaps TRBD1 or TRBD2 (5 bases each). There are 16 residues in the CDR3. V lost 5 bases and J lost 1, with 14 bases in between. CDR1 is SGHVS and CDR2 is FNYEAQ in the germline V gene. The CDR3 bases are TGTGCCAGCAGCCCTCTTGGGGGTGGGAACACCGGGGAGCTGTTTTTT. It is translated as CASSPLGGGNTGELFF.

The rearrangement uses TRBV7-9 and TRBJ2-5; D remains unclear. CDR3 length: 12 amino acids. CDR1 SEHNR and CDR2 FQNEAQ come from the germline V gene (reference sequence). The germline V and J ends were trimmed by 1 base and 5 bases, with 5 bases remaining between them. CDR3 DNA sequence: TGTGCCAGCAGCTTAGAGGCCGAGACCCAGTACTTC. Encoded protein: CASSLEAETQYF.

The rearrangement uses TRBV29-1 and TRBJ2-1, with 11 bases aligning to TRBD2. The CDR3 is 14 residues long. Germline trimming cut 5 bases from V and 2 bases from J; bases unmatched to any gene: 2. Germline V CDR1 and CDR2: SQVTM, ANQGSEA. The CDR3 loop reads CSVTGLAAYNEQFF. The DNA for the CDR3 is TGCAGCGTTACGGGACTAGCGGCCTACAATGAGCAGTTCTTC.

The chain combines TRBV9 with TRBJ1-2; D ambiguous. Trimming pared 2 bases from V and 4 bases from J, leaving 12 bases between. There are 14 residues in the CDR3. Germline CDR1 and CDR2: SGDLS and YYNGEE. CDR3: CASSVRMSSYGYTF. The CDR3 nucleotides read TGTGCCAGCAGCGTCCGGATGTCTAGCTATGGCTACACCTTC.

The rearrangement uses TRBV6-1 and TRBJ2-1; 7 bases line up with TRBD2. V lost 1 base, J lost 9 bases, and 18 bases stayed unmatched. The CDR3 extends over 18 amino acids. Germline CDR1 is MNHNS and CDR2 is SASEGT. The CDR3 bases are TGTGCCAGCAGTGAAGTCCCAGCGGGGCCCCCCCAAGTGGGTGAGCAGTTCTTC. Translated, it gives CASSEVPAGPPQVGEQFF.

The chain couples TRBV11-3 to TRBJ2-5; 10 positions agree with TRBD2. Germline CDR1 and CDR2: SGHNT and YENEEA. The CDR3 sequence is 15 residues long. V lost 1 base to trimming and J lost 4 bases; unmatched junction nucleotides: 3. CDR3 in DNA: TGTGCCAGCAGCTTAGGGGTAGCGGGAGGAGAGACCCAGTACTTC. This translates into CASSLGVAGGETQYF. The variable domain in full, completed from reference TRBV11-3 and TRBJ2-5, reads EAGVVQSPRYKIIEKKQPVAFWCNPISGHNTLYWYLQNLGQGPELLIRYENEEAVDDSQLPKDRFSAERLKGVDSTLKIQPAELGDSAVYLCASSLGVAGGETQYFGPGTRLLVL.

Details on this clone: The limits of the CDR3 on the DNA are not certain, so only TCRdb's listed CDR3 is given. The V and J genes are TRBV5-1 and TRBJ1-1; the tabulated D call, TRBD1, remains unverified against the DNA. The length of the CDR3 is 14 amino acids, counting both ends. CDR1 and CDR2 from the germline V gene are SGHRS and YFSETQ. This chain's CDR3 is CASSFGGGAGSGFF.

This rearrangement joins TRBV5-1 to TRBJ2-2; D is perhaps TRBD2 (5 bases). This CDR3 has 14 amino acids. The germline V and J ends were trimmed by 4 bases and 6 bases, with 13 bases remaining between them. From germline, CDR1 is SGHRS and CDR2 YFSETQ. The CDR3 DNA reads TGCGCCAGCAGCCGGGCAGCCGGGGCCGGGGAGCTGTTTTTT. Translated, it gives CASSRAAGAGELFF.

The table lists this clone with a count of one. The chain carries TRBV27 and TRBJ2-1; a possible D gene is TRBD2 (6 bases). Trimming took off 2 bases at V and 8 bases at J, with 7 bases between the two ends. The germline V gene encodes CDR1 MNHEY and CDR2 SMNVEV (reference sequence). There are 12 residues in the CDR3. Written as DNA, the CDR3 is TGTGCCAGCAGTTTAAGACTAGATGAGCAGTTCTTC. It translates to CASSLRLDEQFF.

The rearrangement joins TRBV25-1 to TRBJ1-2; D not resolved. V was trimmed by 6 bases and J by 1 base, leaving 9 bases between them. Germline CDR1 and CDR2: MGHDK and SYGVNS. The CDR3 runs 13 residues. CDR3 residues: CASSPGLNYGYTF. CDR3 in DNA: TGTGCCAGCAGCCCCGGGCTTAACTATGGCTACACCTTC.

The chain couples TRBV7-2 to TRBJ2-7, with unresolved D. Germline assignment: CDR1 SGHTA and CDR2 FQGNSA. The CDR3 extends over 13 amino acids. Trimming stripped 3 bases from V and 3 bases from J, with 9 bases between. The CDR3 sequence is CASSLRLGYEQYF. CDR3 in DNA: TGTGCCAGCAGCTTGAGGTTAGGCTACGAGCAGTACTTC.

J is TRBJ1-2 and V is TRBV7-2; a possible D gene is TRBD1 (5 bases). Trimming removed 2 bases from V and 8 bases from J, with 12 bases in between. CDR1 is SGHTA and CDR2 is FQGNSA in the germline V gene. The CDR3 is made up of 13 amino acids. In DNA, the CDR3 is TGTGCCAGCAGCTTAACAGGCATCGCGGGCTACACCTTC. Encoded protein: CASSLTGIAGYTF.

The V gene is TRBV5-5, the J gene TRBJ1-4; TRBD1 aligns across 9 bases. Germline trimming cut 7 bases from V and 5 bases from J; bases unmatched to any gene: 9. Germline CDR1 and CDR2: SGHKS and YYEKEE (reference sequence). CDR3 length: 15 residues. In DNA form, the CDR3 reads TGTGCCAGCGGCCCCCAGGACAGGGGAAATGAAAAACTGTTTTTT. Translating gives CASGPQDRGNEKLFF.

V and J are TRBV7-9 and TRBJ2-2; D remains unclear. The germline V gene encodes CDR1 SEHNR and CDR2 FQNEAQ (reference sequence). The CDR3 runs to 12 residues. The V end lost 5 bases, the J end lost 4 bases, and 5 bases lay between the germline ends. CDR3 residues: CASSPSTGELFF. In DNA, the CDR3 is TGTGCCAGCAGCCCGAGCACCGGGGAGCTGTTTTTT.